The source of this T cell receptor beta chain is a study of blood T cell repertoires in COVID-19. Background on the study: Specimens from acute and convalescent COVID-19 originated in the United States, Italy and Spain. In each case, the material was cDNA or gDNA derived from T cells, B-cell-depleted T cells, or PBMCs.

Trimming pared 0 bases from V and 1 base from J, leaving 10 bases between. The CDR3 sequence is 15 residues long. CDR1 is SGHRS and CDR2 is YFSETQ in the germline V gene. As processed by the authors: The assay estimated nucleated cells by amplifying reference gene primers. Sequencing used immunoSEQ multiplex PCR; TCRdb keeps in-frame clones, though not all of them. The V and J calls and the clone size are those of that table, but D and trimming were determined from the DNA. The sample lists some 240,000 clones, roughly 89% occurring once. This clonotype originated in a man between 60 and 70 years old who had recovered from COVID-19. V usage is TRBV5-1 and J usage is TRBJ2-5; no definite D call. Specimen: peripheral blood. CDR3 sequence: CASSLDATLQETQYF. The DNA of the CDR3 is TGCGCCAGCAGCTTGGACGCGACACTCCAAGAGACCCAGTACTTC.